Listed below are T cell receptor beta chains from one sample, sequenced in a study of response to subunit inactivated influenza vaccine. TCRdb re-called the RT-PCR reads with MiXCR, one entry per CDR3 protein. Found here are about 780,000 distinct CDR3 sequences, less than 20% of them singletons; the top ten hold 9.5% to 13%. The sample consisted of PBMCs from blood, taken 4 to 6 days after vaccination. Source of these receptors: a man aged 50-60 years who received an inactivated influenza vaccine. The CDR3 runs from the conserved cysteine through the conserved F or W. Size values are once, few and many counts, or a class for expanded clones, and some rows have none.

j_call clone_size v_call cdr3_aa
TRBJ2-3 NA TRBV7-2 CASSLVTGGAQDTQYF
TRBJ1-6 NA TRBV20-1 CSADRGGRDSPLHF
TRBJ2-3 many TRBV9 CASSVEAGRTDTQYF
TRBJ2-7 NA TRBV9 CASSVGWAGNYEQYF
TRBJ2-2 few TRBV20-1 CSARFPLGNTGELFF
TRBJ2-2 few TRBV7-2 CASSSTGVGELFF
TRBJ1-4 NA TRBV7-2 CASSLMQGKGNEKLFF
TRBJ1-5 NA TRBV12-3/TRBV12-4 CASRGQGDSNQPQHF
TRBJ2-5 few TRBV19 CASSISGNQETQYF
TRBJ2-2 NA TRBV7-2 CASSLRFGGELFF
TRBJ2-7 NA TRBV5-5 CASSLDPAGYYEQYF
TRBJ1-6 many TRBV3-1 CASTGTPNSPLHF
TRBJ2-1 NA TRBV4-2 CASSPAISGTAYYNEQFF
TRBJ2-7 NA TRBV29-1 CSVVMAGRGLEQYF